This T cell receptor (beta chain) is from a study of T cells after yellow fever vaccination. As for the study in general: Preparing low-cell-number fractions relied on SMART-Seq v4 Ultra Low Input.

Comment on this clonotype: The antigen remains undetermined.

The germline V and J ends were trimmed by 3 bases and 7 bases, with 21 bases remaining between them. CDR3 length equals 15 residues. Germline CDR1 is SQVTM and CDR2 is ANQGSEA. General observations from the study: Most clones from primary vaccination resurfaced after the booster (96% CD4, 70% to 90% CD8).

Making TCR cDNA involved 5'RACE template switching, which added UMIs and a universal primer site. MiXCR was run by TCRdb on the 5' RACE reads, yielding one entry per CDR3 protein. This repertoire shows more than 95,000 distinct CDR3 sequences, around 9.8% found once; its top ten account for 30% to 50%. The source of this sequence is a man younger than 35 who received the YFV17D yellow fever vaccine. This rearrangement joins TRBV29-1 to TRBJ1-2, with D maybe TRBD1 (5 bases). The sequencing here drew on CD8+ T cells sorted from PBMCs, taken on the day of the yellow fever booster vaccination. The CDR3 region is CSVDGPELLGAGYTF. The CDR3 region has the DNA TGCAGCGTTGATGGTCCCGAGCTATTAGGGGCTGGCTACACCTTC. Full variable domain (missing parts from reference TRBV29-1 and TRBJ1-2): SAVISQKPSRDICQRGTSLTIQCQVDSQVTMMFWYRQQPGQSLTLIATANQGSEATYESGFVIDKFPISRPNLTFSTLTVSNMSPEDSSIYLCSVDGPELLGAGYTFGSGTRLTVV.